One sample yielded the 24 T cell receptor beta chains listed below, sequenced in a study of early T cells in non-severe SARS-CoV-2 infection. TCRdb re-analysed the 5' RACE reads in MiXCR, keeping a single row per CDR3 protein. The data hold 75,000 or so distinct CDR3 sequences, with roughly 10% observed a single time. The source material was whole blood. These receptors came from an adult who was a healthcare worker with PCR-confirmed SARS-CoV-2 infection or an uninfected control (not recorded which).

In its sample, this clonotype was seen a few times. The chain uses TRBV20-1 and TRBJ2-3, with D possibly being TRBD1 (6 bases). This CDR3 spans 15 amino acids. Trimming took 6 bases from V and 4 from J, leaving 20 bases between them. Germline V lookup: CDR1 DFQATT, CDR2 SNEGSKA (reference sequence). CDR3 amino acids: CSAVGSTGHPDTQYF. CDR3 in DNA: TGCAGTGCAGTAGGGAGTACAGGGCATCCAGATACGCAGTATTTT.

The chain uses TRBV14 and TRBJ2-5, with D uncertain. Looked up from germline, CDR1 is SGHDN and CDR2 is FVKESK. V dropped 4 bases and J dropped 3 bases, with 15 bases sitting between them. This CDR3 comprises 15 residues. The CDR3 DNA sequence: TGTGCCAGCAGCCCCCGGCTCGAGGATAAAGAGACCCAGTACTTC. Translated, it gives CASSPRLEDKETQYF.

This chain connects TRBV9 to TRBJ2-4; D gene unclear. Trimming left V 4 bases short and J 0 bases short, with 17 bases between. This CDR3 is 17 amino acids long. Germline CDR1 SGDLS, CDR2 YYNGEE. In DNA form, the CDR3 reads TGTGCCAGCAGCCCCCACCCCGTTGGGGTAGCCAAAAACATTCAGTACTTC. Translating it yields CASSPHPVGVAKNIQYF. Full variable domain (remainder filled in from reference TRBV9 and TRBJ2-4): DSGVTQTPKHLITATGQRVTLRCSPRSGDLSVYWYQQSLDQGLQFLIQYYNGEERAKGNILERFSAQQFPDLHSELNLSSLELGDSALYFCASSPHPVGVAKNIQYFGAGTRLSVL.

This clonotype was picked up a small number of times. This rearrangement joins TRBV6-2 or TRBV6-3 to TRBJ2-3; no clear D gene. The CDR3 is 13 residues long. Trimming shortened V by 7 bases and J by 2 bases, and 10 bases separated the two germline ends. Germline V gives CDR1 MNHEY, CDR2 SVGEGT. The CDR3 protein is CASTDWATDTQYF. The CDR3 nucleotides are TGTGCCAGCACCGACTGGGCCACAGATACGCAGTATTTT.

The chain combines TRBV27 with TRBJ1-2; no reliable D call. Trimming left V 1 base short and J 5 bases short, with 8 bases between. Germline V gene sequence: CDR1 MNHEY, CDR2 SMNVEV (reference sequence). CDR3 length: 13 residues. The CDR3 coding sequence is TGTGCCAGCAGTTTATATCGATCTTATGGCTACACCTTC. The encoded protein is CASSLYRSYGYTF.

This clonotype was counted ten times or more. The rearrangement uses TRBV18 and TRBJ2-3; D not certain. Germline values: CDR1 KGHSH, CDR2 LQKENI. This CDR3 has 15 residues. Trimming cost V 2 bases and J 2 bases, with 11 bases left between them. The CDR3 DNA follows: TGTGCCAGCTCACCAACGGCAGACACCACAGATACGCAGTATTTT. Translated, it gives CASSPTADTTDTQYF.

This clonotype was counted many times. The chain links TRBV7-6 to TRBJ2-1; maybe TRBD1 (5 bases). The germline CDR1 and CDR2 sequences are SGHVS and FNYEAQ. V was cut by 0 bases and J by 9 bases, with 12 bases left in between. The CDR3 runs 14 residues. Here the CDR3 DNA reads TGTGCCAGCAGCTTAGCAGAGGTCCAGGGTGAGCAGTTCTTC. Protein: CASSLAEVQGEQFF.

This clonotype has just a few counts. The genes are TRBV23-1 and TRBJ2-3, with 11 bases identical to TRBD1. TRBV23-1 is an open reading frame, and its role is uncertain. The CDR3 has 22 amino acids. J was trimmed by 0 bases and V by 8 bases; bases with no gene match: 25. CDR3 coding DNA: TGCGCCAGCGGCGGGACAGGGGGAATCCTTATGGCTGTTGATGTGAGCACAGATACGCAGTATTTT. Its translation: CASGGTGGILMAVDVSTDTQYF.

In the case of this clonotype: One junction end does not reproduce the germline sequence, and a read error may be involved. The gene calls are TRBV10-3 and TRBJ2-5; possibly TRBD2 for D (6 bases). The CDR3 is made up of 13 amino acids. CDR1 and CDR2 (germline): ENHRY, SYGVKD. CDR3 DNA sequence: TGTGTCATCCAGGAGGGAGTCAAGGAGACCCAGTACTTC. It specifies CVIQEGVKETQYF.

The chain is built from TRBV7-3 and TRBJ2-3, with D perhaps matching TRBD1 or TRBD2 (5 bases each). The CDR3 is 15 amino acids. Germline values: CDR1 SGHTA, CDR2 FQGTGA. Deletions cut 5 bases from V and 2 bases from J, with 14 bases between. The CDR3: CASSPAGGNTDTQYF. CDR3 DNA: TGTGCCAGCAGCCCCGCTGGGGGAAACACAGATACGCAGTATTTT.

The J gene is TRBJ2-1, the V gene TRBV29-1; 11 bases are a match to TRBD2. The CDR3 totals 17 residues. The V and J ends lost 4 bases and 2 bases, in that order; junction bases with no gene match: 10. Germline V gene lookup returns CDR1 SQVTM and CDR2 ANQGSEA. The chain's CDR3 is CSVAPLAGGNAYNEQFF. CDR3 nucleotides: TGCAGCGTTGCGCCCCTAGCGGGGGGCAACGCCTACAATGAGCAGTTCTTC.

This clonotype was counted between two and nine times. The chain couples TRBV2 to TRBJ2-5; maybe TRBD1 (6 bases). V lost 6 bases and J lost 1, with 12 bases in between. CDR3 size: 14 residues. In germline, CDR1 is SNHLY, CDR2 FYNNEI. The CDR3 loop is CASSPRQVQETQYF. Written as DNA, the CDR3 is TGTGCCAGCAGCCCCAGACAGGTCCAAGAGACCCAGTACTTC.

This clonotype was recorded many times. CDR3 coding DNA: TGTGCCAGCAGCTCCTTACAAGCAGATACGCAGTATTTT. It encodes CASSSLQADTQYF. The chain has TRBV7-3 and TRBJ2-3; D remains unclear. The V and J ends lost 4 bases and 4 bases respectively, with 9 bases between them. This CDR3 has 13 residues. Germline CDR1 and CDR2: SGHTA and FQGTGA.

In this sample, this clonotype turned up many times. The CDR3: CASNGGGPSSYNEQFF. The CDR3 DNA is TGTGCCAGCAATGGAGGAGGGCCCAGCTCCTACAATGAGCAGTTCTTC. The chain is built from TRBV7-9 and TRBJ2-1; perhaps TRBD2 as D (6 bases). Germline V CDR1 and CDR2: SEHNR, FQNEAQ (reference sequence). The CDR3 is 16 residues long. Trimming left V 7 bases short and J 0 bases short, with 16 bases between. The full variable domain, completed using reference TRBV7-9 and TRBJ2-1, is DTGVSQNPRHKITKRGQNVTFRCDPISEHNRLYWYRQTLGQGPEFLTYFQNEAQLEKSRLLSDRFSAERPKGSFSTLEIQRTEQGDSAMYLCASNGGGPSSYNEQFFGPGTRLTVL.

This clonotype was counted at least ten times. The CDR3 is CASRGGRKQETQYF. The CDR3 DNA follows: TGTGCCAGCAGGGGGGGGAGGAAACAAGAGACCCAGTACTTC. The rearrangement joins TRBV7-2 to TRBJ2-5; TRBD2 matches 7 bases. The CDR3 has 14 residues. The J segment lost 2 bases and the V segment lost 6 bases, leaving 6 bases of the junction unmatched. CDR1 SGHTA and CDR2 FQGNSA come from the germline V gene.

The chain uses TRBV7-3 and TRBJ2-2; 8 nucleotides line up with TRBD2. Trimming at V came to 8 bases and at J to 0 bases, leaving 5 bases not matched to a gene. Per the germline V gene, CDR1 is SGHTA and CDR2 is FQGTGA. The CDR3 is made up of 15 amino acids. The CDR3 here is CASSPSGPNTGELFF. In DNA, the CDR3 is TGTGCCAGCTCCCCTAGCGGGCCGAACACCGGGGAGCTGTTTTTT.

The chain joins TRBV18 to TRBJ1-2, with a possible D match to TRBD1 (5 bases). CDR3 length: 14 residues. Germline-derived CDR1 and CDR2 are KGHSH and LQKENI. The V end was cut by 3 bases, the J end by 7 bases, with 15 bases between. The CDR3 nucleotides read TGTGCCAGCTCACCCCCGGGGGAGCTTTCTGGCTACACCTTC. Translated, it gives CASSPPGELSGYTF.

Notes on this clonotype: A much larger clone differs from this one at a single base, so this may be a read error. V is TRBV5-1 and J is TRBJ1-1; D remains unclear. There are 12 residues in the CDR3. V was pared by 1 base and J by 3 bases, with 4 bases between. Germline values: CDR1 SGHRS, CDR2 YFSETQ. The CDR3 DNA follows: TGCGCCAGCAGCTTGCCGGACACTGAAGCTTTCTTT. Translating it yields CASSLPDTEAFF.

This clonotype was recorded at least ten times. V is TRBV5-1 and J is TRBJ2-2; D ambiguous. The ends were cut back, 0 bases at V and 6 bases at J, with 6 bases in the middle. CDR1 is SGHRS, CDR2 YFSETQ, per germline. There are 13 residues in the CDR3. The CDR3 DNA is TGCGCCAGCAGCTTGGTGGTATCCGGGGAGCTGTTTTTT. Translation gives CASSLVVSGELFF.

This clonotype came up many times. V usage is TRBV3-1 and J usage is TRBJ2-5; TRBD2 agrees at 8 bases. Germline V gene sequence: CDR1 LGHDT, CDR2 YNNKEL (reference sequence). V gave up 5 bases and J gave up 5 bases; unmatched junction bases: 7. The CDR3 extends over 14 amino acids. CDR3 in amino acids: CASSKSGGEETQYF. The CDR3 nucleotides read TGTGCCAGCAGCAAAAGCGGGGGAGAGGAGACCCAGTACTTC.

The chain links TRBV29-1 to TRBJ1-1; D possibly corresponds to TRBD1 (5 bases). Germline CDR1 and CDR2: SQVTM and ANQGSEA. There are 13 residues in the CDR3. V lost 8 bases and J lost 4, with 17 bases in between. This CDR3 reads CSILSVGPTEAFF. The CDR3 nucleotides are TGCAGCATTCTTTCGGTGGGGCCCACTGAAGCTTTCTTT. The full variable domain, its missing parts supplied by reference TRBV29-1 and TRBJ1-1, is SAVISQKPSRDICQRGTSLTIQCQVDSQVTMMFWYRQQPGQSLTLIATANQGSEATYESGFVIDKFPISRPNLTFSTLTVSNMSPEDSSIYLCSILSVGPTEAFFGQGTRLTVV.

This clonotype was seen many times. This sequence joins TRBV19 and TRBJ2-3, with 7 bases fitting TRBD2. Looked up from germline, CDR1 is LNHDA and CDR2 is SQIVND (reference sequence). The CDR3 length is 15 residues. Trimming cost V 9 bases and J 1 base; bases outside gene matches: 10. Here the CDR3 DNA reads TGTGCCAGCACCCCGTTAGCGGGCGGCACAGATACGCAGTATTTT. This translates into CASTPLAGGTDTQYF.

This clonotype was seen a few times. J is TRBJ2-3 and V is TRBV5-1, with D perhaps matching TRBD2 (5 bases). V dropped 3 bases and J dropped 2 bases, with 13 bases sitting between them. Germline V gene lookup returns CDR1 SGHRS and CDR2 YFSETQ. The CDR3 has 15 residues. The CDR3 reads CASSSQVGVTDTQYF. Written as DNA, the CDR3 is TGCGCCAGCAGCTCGCAAGTCGGGGTCACAGATACGCAGTATTTT.

The sample holds many counts of this clonotype. The chain uses TRBV11-2 and TRBJ1-5; perhaps TRBD1 as D (5 bases). CDR3 size: 13 residues. Trimming shortened V by 5 bases and J by 5 bases, and 10 bases separated the two germline ends. Germline CDR1 is SGHAT and CDR2 is FQNNGV. The CDR3 spells CASSQGRDQPQHF. In DNA, the CDR3 is TGTGCCAGCAGCCAGGGAAGGGATCAGCCCCAGCATTTT.